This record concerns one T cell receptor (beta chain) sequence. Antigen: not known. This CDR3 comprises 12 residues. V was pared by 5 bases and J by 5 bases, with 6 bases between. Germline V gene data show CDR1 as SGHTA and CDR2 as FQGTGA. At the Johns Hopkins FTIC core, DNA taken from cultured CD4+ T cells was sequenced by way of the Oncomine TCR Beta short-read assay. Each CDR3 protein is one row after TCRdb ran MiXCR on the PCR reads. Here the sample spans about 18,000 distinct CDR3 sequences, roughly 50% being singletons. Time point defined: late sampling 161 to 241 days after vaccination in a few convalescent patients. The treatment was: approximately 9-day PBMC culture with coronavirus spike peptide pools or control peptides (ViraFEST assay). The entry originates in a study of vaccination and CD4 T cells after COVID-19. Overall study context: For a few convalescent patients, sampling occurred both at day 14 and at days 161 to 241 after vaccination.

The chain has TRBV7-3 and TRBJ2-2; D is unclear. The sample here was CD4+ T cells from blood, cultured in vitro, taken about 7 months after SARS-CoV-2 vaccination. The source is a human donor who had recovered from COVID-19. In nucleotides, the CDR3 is TGTGCCAGCAGCCCAGAGACCGGGGAGCTGTTTTTT. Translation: CASSPETGELFF.